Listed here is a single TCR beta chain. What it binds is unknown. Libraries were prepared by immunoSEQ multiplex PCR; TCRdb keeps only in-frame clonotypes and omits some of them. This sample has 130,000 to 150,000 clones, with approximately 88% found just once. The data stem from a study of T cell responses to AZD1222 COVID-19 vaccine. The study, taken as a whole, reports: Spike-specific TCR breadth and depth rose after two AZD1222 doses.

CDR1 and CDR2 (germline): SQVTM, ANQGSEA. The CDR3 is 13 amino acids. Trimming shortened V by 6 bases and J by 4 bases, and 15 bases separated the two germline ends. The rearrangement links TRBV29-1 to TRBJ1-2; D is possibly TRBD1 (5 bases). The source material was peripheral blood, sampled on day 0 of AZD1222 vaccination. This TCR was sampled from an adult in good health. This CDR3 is CSVATQGGYGYTF. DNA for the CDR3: TGCAGCGTCGCCACCCAGGGTGGCTATGGCTACACCTTC. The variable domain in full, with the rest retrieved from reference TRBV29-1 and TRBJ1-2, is SAVISQKPSRDICQRGTSLTIQCQVDSQVTMMFWYRQQPGQSLTLIATANQGSEATYESGFVIDKFPISRPNLTFSTLTVSNMSPEDSSIYLCSVATQGGYGYTFGSGTRLTVV.